This entry lists 19 T cell receptor beta chains sequenced from one sample in a study of blood T cells in healthy people across ages (dated by TCRdb to the mid-2010s). Library generation was performed with 5' RACE. TCRdb shows the sequencer as Illumina HiSeq 2500. A second PCR of about 6 to 11 cycles was performed with a sample-barcoded 5' primer and a J-beta primer mix. TCRdb reprocessing: public reads trimmed at Q25 with fastp, clones called with MiXCR, in-frame beta chains kept. Every entry covers one CDR3 protein and lists the most common genes and DNA from its rows. The sample yields about 1.8 million distinct CDR3 sequences; approximately 50% were counted once. Jointly, the top ten make up around 2.1% of the sample. The source material was blood. Every receptor here comes from a woman aged 40 to 55 in good health.

This clonotype showed up just a few times. The chain employs TRBV11-3 and TRBJ2-3; D ambiguous. V gave up 2 bases and J gave up 1 base, with 10 bases separating them. This CDR3 is built from 15 residues. The germline V gene encodes CDR1 SGHNT and CDR2 YENEEA. The CDR3 here is CASSLRSGGTDTQYF. The CDR3 bases are TGTGCCAGCAGCTTAAGAAGTGGGGGCACAGATACGCAGTATTTT.

The chain couples TRBV11-1 to TRBJ2-1, with 12 bases identical to TRBD2. This CDR3 region has 16 residues. The ends lost 5 bases at V and 5 bases at J; junction bases unmatched: 7. From germline, CDR1 is SGHAT and CDR2 FQDESV (reference sequence). CDR3 coding DNA: TGTGCCAGCAGCCCGAGGACTAGCGGGGTAAACAATGAGCAGTTCTTC. It specifies CASSPRTSGVNNEQFF.

The chain links TRBV20-1 to TRBJ2-3; possibly TRBD1 for D (7 bases). The germline V and J ends were trimmed by 5 bases and 4 bases, with 19 bases remaining between them. Germline lookup yields CDR1 DFQATT and CDR2 SNEGSKA (reference sequence). The CDR3 is 15 amino acids. The CDR3 sequence: CSAEHGGQSADTQYF. The CDR3 DNA reads as TGCAGTGCTGAACACGGGGGACAGAGCGCAGATACGCAGTATTTT.

The chain has TRBV6-4 and TRBJ2-1; D might be TRBD1 or TRBD2, each matching 6 bases. The CDR3 totals 14 residues. From germline, CDR1 is MRHNA and CDR2 SNTAGT. The V and J ends lost 2 bases and 10 bases respectively, with 15 bases between them. CDR3 loop: CASSDRGGGKEQFF. For the CDR3, the DNA is TGTGCCAGCAGTGACAGAGGGGGAGGCAAGGAGCAGTTCTTC.

The chain couples TRBV20-1 to TRBJ2-5; D gene unclear. The CDR3 totals 14 residues. V was trimmed by 0 bases and J by 2 bases, leaving 10 bases between them. Germline assignment: CDR1 DFQATT and CDR2 SNEGSKA (reference sequence). CDR3 region: CSARDLGQQETQYF. CDR3 nucleotide sequence: TGCAGTGCTAGAGATCTTGGGCAGCAAGAGACCCAGTACTTC.

The chain carries TRBV20-1 and TRBJ2-7, with 7 bases matching TRBD2. Per the germline V gene, CDR1 is DFQATT and CDR2 is SNEGSKA (reference sequence). This CDR3 is 12 amino acids long. With 3 bases clipped from V and 7 bases from J, the junction kept 6 bases outside the gene matches. CDR3 protein: CSASPGGGEQYF. The CDR3, as DNA: TGCAGTGCTAGCCCCGGGGGAGGGGAGCAGTACTTC.

V gene TRBV7-9 combines with J gene TRBJ1-2, with a possible D match to TRBD1 (5 bases). Germline assignment: CDR1 SEHNR and CDR2 FQNEAQ (reference sequence). V dropped 1 base and J dropped 5 bases, with 20 bases sitting between them. CDR3 size: 17 residues. CDR3 nucleotides: TGTGCCAGCAGCTTAGACACGCTTGGGGGATATTATTATGGCTACACCTTC. Protein product: CASSLDTLGGYYYGYTF. Together with reference TRBV7-9 and TRBJ1-2, the CDR3 gives the full variable domain: DTGVSQNPRHKITKRGQNVTFRCDPISEHNRLYWYRQTLGQGPEFLTYFQNEAQLEKSRLLSDRFSAERPKGSFSTLEIQRTEQGDSAMYLCASSLDTLGGYYYGYTFGSGTRLTVV.

V usage is TRBV20-1 and J usage is TRBJ2-5, with 10 bases matching TRBD2. Germline V gene sequence: CDR1 DFQATT, CDR2 SNEGSKA (reference sequence). The junction had 8 bases not matched to a gene; V was cut back by 3 bases and J by 7 bases. This CDR3 is 14 amino acids long. CDR3 residues: CSARGSGGWGTQYF. The CDR3 DNA follows: TGCAGTGCTAGGGGTAGCGGGGGGTGGGGGACCCAGTACTTC.

This clonotype was detected a few times. The chain links TRBV7-9 to TRBJ2-5; no clear D. The CDR3 contains 12 residues. Between the trimmed V and J ends, which lost 7 bases and 4 bases, there was a span of 10 bases. Germline CDR1 SEHNR, CDR2 FQNEAQ (reference sequence). The CDR3 bases are TGTGCCAGCACCATAGGCGGAGAGACCCAGTACTTC. This sequence encodes CASTIGGETQYF.

V usage is TRBV19 and J usage is TRBJ1-2; no definite D call. CDR1 and CDR2 (germline): LNHDA, SQIVND (reference sequence). Trimming cost V 4 bases and J 4 bases, with 7 bases left between them. The CDR3 runs 12 residues. The CDR3 sequence: CASSTESYGYTF. Here the CDR3 DNA reads TGTGCCAGTAGTACTGAATCCTATGGCTACACCTTC.

In its sample, this clonotype was seen a few times. The rearrangement links TRBV7-2 to TRBJ2-5, with D uncertain. The CDR3 totals 11 residues. Trimming cost V 5 bases and J 5 bases, with 6 bases left between them. Germline assignment: CDR1 SGHTA and CDR2 FQGNSA. Here the CDR3 DNA reads TGTGCCAGCAGCGTTTGGGAGACCCAGTACTTC. Protein product: CASSVWETQYF.

To note about this clonotype: One junction end does not reproduce the germline sequence, and a read error may be involved. This chain uses TRBV4-2 with TRBJ2-1, with D tentatively TRBD2 (7 bases). Germline CDR1 and CDR2: LGHNA and YNFKEQ. CDR3 length: 16 amino acids. CDR3 sequence reads: CASSLVRGLSYNERFF. CDR3 sequence (DNA): TGTGCCAGCAGCCTAGTGCGGGGGCTTTCCTACAATGAGCGGTTCTTC.

The V gene is TRBV6-5, the J gene TRBJ1-6; 7 bases map to TRBD1. The CDR3 is 19 residues long. CDR1 is MNHEY, CDR2 SVGAGI, per germline. The ends lost 0 bases at V and 8 bases at J; junction bases unmatched: 16. In DNA, the CDR3 is TGTGCCAGCAGTTACTCGATCTGGGGTACAGGGGCAGATCATTCACCCCTCCACTTT. The encoded protein is CASSYSIWGTGADHSPLHF.

The chain joins TRBV29-1 to TRBJ1-2; 7 nucleotides align to TRBD1. The trim removed 7 bases at V and 6 bases at J, leaving 8 bases unmatched. The length of the CDR3 is 12 residues. CDR1 SQVTM and CDR2 ANQGSEA come from the germline V gene. The chain's CDR3 is CSADGQVNGYTF. As DNA, the CDR3 is TGCAGCGCCGACGGACAGGTGAATGGCTACACCTTC.

The DNA for the CDR3 is TGTGCCACCAGTGATGTGGGGGACACCATATATTTT. As protein: CATSDVGDTIYF. The chain links TRBV24-1 to TRBJ1-3; TRBD1 might be the D (5 bases). The V gene's germline CDR1 is KGHDR and CDR2 SFDVKD. This CDR3 is built from 12 residues. V gave up 3 bases and J gave up 8 bases, with 7 bases separating them.

The chain links TRBV11-2 to TRBJ2-1; tentatively, D is TRBD1 or TRBD2 (6 bases each). V was trimmed by 0 bases and J by 3 bases, leaving 15 bases between them. The CDR3 sequence is 17 residues long. Per the germline V gene, CDR1 is SGHAT and CDR2 is FQNNGV. The CDR3 loop is CASSLEFLGGHYNEQFF. DNA for the CDR3: TGTGCCAGCAGCTTAGAATTTTTGGGGGGCCACTACAATGAGCAGTTCTTC.

The sample holds a few counts of this clonotype. V and J are TRBV5-1 and TRBJ2-4; D may be TRBD1 or TRBD2 (6 bases each). V lost 3 bases, J lost 13 bases, and 23 bases lay in between. Germline CDR1 is SGHRS and CDR2 is YFSETQ. The CDR3 has 15 amino acids. This CDR3 is CASSWGDTRAFEQYF. In DNA, the CDR3 is TGCGCCAGCAGCTGGGGGGACACCCGTGCTTTTGAGCAGTACTTC.

In its sample, this clonotype was seen a few times. The J gene is TRBJ2-1, the V gene TRBV7-2; possible D gene TRBD2, 5 bases. The length of the CDR3 is 16 residues. Germline loops: CDR1 SGHTA, CDR2 FQGNSA. Trimming stripped 3 bases from V and 0 bases from J, with 12 bases between. The CDR3 coding sequence is TGTGCCAGCAGCTTGCTCGTGGGGAGCTCCTACAATGAGCAGTTCTTC. Translated: CASSLLVGSSYNEQFF.

The sample holds a few counts of this clonotype. The chain is built from TRBV6-5 and TRBJ2-1; the D gene is possibly TRBD2 (7 bases). V was trimmed by 5 bases and J by 10 bases, leaving 12 bases between them. CDR1 is MNHEY, CDR2 SVGAGI, per germline. This CDR3 has 12 amino acids. The CDR3 bases are TGTGCCAGCAGTAATAAGGGGGGGGAGCAGTTCTTC. This encodes CASSNKGGEQFF.